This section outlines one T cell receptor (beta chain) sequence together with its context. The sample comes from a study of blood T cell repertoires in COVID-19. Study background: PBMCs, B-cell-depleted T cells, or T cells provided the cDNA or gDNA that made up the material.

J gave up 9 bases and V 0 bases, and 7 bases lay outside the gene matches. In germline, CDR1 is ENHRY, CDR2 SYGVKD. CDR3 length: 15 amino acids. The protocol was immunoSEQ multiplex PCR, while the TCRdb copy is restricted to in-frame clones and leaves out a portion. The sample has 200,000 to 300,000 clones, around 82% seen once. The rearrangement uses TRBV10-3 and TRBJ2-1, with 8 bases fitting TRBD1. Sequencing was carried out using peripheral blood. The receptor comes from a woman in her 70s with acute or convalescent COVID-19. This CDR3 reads CAISESTGAQGEQFF. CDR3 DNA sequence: TGTGCCATCAGTGAGTCGACAGGGGCCCAGGGTGAGCAGTTCTTC.